The next 10 T cell receptor beta chains were all read from a single sample in a study of OX40 agonist ivuxolimab in advanced cancers. Using immunoSEQ multiplex PCR, the repertoire was profiled, and TCRdb retains in-frame clones only, with some absent. The sample yields approximately 82,000 clones, roughly 90% seen once. This sample comprised CD4+ or CD8+ T cells sorted from blood, obtained in a trial of the OX40 agonist ivuxolimab. The receptors come from an adult with an advanced solid tumor such as melanoma, head and neck, liver or kidney cancer.

Worth noting for this clone: Other DNA sequences within the sample encode an identical CDR3. The gene calls are TRBV5-1 and TRBJ2-5; 7 bases match TRBD2. From germline, CDR1 is SGHRS and CDR2 YFSETQ. The CDR3 is 16 residues long. Trimming at V came to 0 bases and at J to 1 base, leaving 6 bases not matched to a gene. Written as DNA, the CDR3 is TGCGCCAGCAGCTTGGGATCGGGCGGGGGCCAAGAGACCCAGTACTTC. It encodes CASSLGSGGGQETQYF.

This chain connects TRBV12-5 to TRBJ2-1, with D perhaps TRBD1 (6 bases). The V gene's germline CDR1 is LGHNT and CDR2 FRNRAP. The CDR3 totals 18 residues. V lost 0 bases and J lost 0, with 15 bases in between. The CDR3: CASGLVELAGDSYNEQFF. The DNA of the CDR3 is TGTGCTAGTGGTTTGGTGGAGTTGGCAGGGGACTCCTACAATGAGCAGTTCTTC.

This rearrangement joins TRBV7-2 to TRBJ2-1; TRBD2 matches 11 bases. CDR1 SGHTA and CDR2 FQGNSA come from the germline V gene. The CDR3 is 17 amino acids. Trimming removed 2 bases from V and 7 bases from J; junction bases left unmatched: 10. The CDR3 spells CASSLRRLAGGGNEQFF. In nucleotides, the CDR3 is TGTGCCAGCAGCTTACGACGGCTAGCGGGAGGAGGGAATGAGCAGTTCTTC.

A few counts support this clone. The chain uses TRBV5-1 and TRBJ1-6, with D unclear. Trimming took 5 bases from V and 7 from J, leaving 16 bases between them. Germline assignment: CDR1 SGHRS and CDR2 YFSETQ. CDR3 length: 15 amino acids. The CDR3: CASRRSEGGNSPLHF. Written as DNA, the CDR3 is TGCGCCAGCAGACGTTCGGAGGGCGGGAATTCACCCCTCCACTTT.

The chain has TRBV5-6 and TRBJ1-3, with 9 bases identical to TRBD1. J lost 2 bases, V lost 4 bases, and 4 bases had no gene match. The CDR3 is made up of 15 amino acids. Per the germline V gene, CDR1 is SGHDT and CDR2 is YYEEEE. The CDR3 spells CASSVRQGAGNTIYF. CDR3 DNA sequence: TGTGCCAGCAGCGTCCGACAGGGGGCTGGAAACACCATATATTTT.

The V call is TRBV7-8, the J call TRBJ1-1; 10 bases map to TRBD1. J lost 7 bases, V lost 5 bases, and 7 bases had no gene match. The CDR3 runs to 14 residues. CDR1 and CDR2 (germline): SGHVS, FQNEAQ. CDR3 coding DNA: TGTGCCAGCAGCCCCGGGACAGGGGTCATTGAAGCTTTCTTT. It yields the protein CASSPGTGVIEAFF. Filled out from reference TRBV7-8 and TRBJ1-1, the complete variable domain reads GAGVSQSPRYKVAKRGQDVALRCDPISGHVSLFWYQQALGQGPEFLTYFQNEAQLDKSGLPSDRFFAERPEGSVSTLKIQRTQQEDSAVYLCASSPGTGVIEAFFGQGTRLTVV.

This chain connects TRBV6-1 to TRBJ2-1; a weak D match, TRBD2 (5 bases). Per germline, CDR1 MNHNS and CDR2 SASEGT. The ends were cut back, 7 bases at V and 3 bases at J, with 13 bases in the middle. This CDR3 contains 14 residues. The CDR3 sequence: CASTPRRSYNEQFF. CDR3 DNA sequence: TGTGCCAGCACCCCCAGGAGGAGCTACAATGAGCAGTTCTTC.

The chain couples TRBV5-1 to TRBJ2-1; D not resolved. CDR3 length equals 12 residues. V was pared by 3 bases and J by 10 bases, with 11 bases between. In germline, CDR1 is SGHRS, CDR2 YFSETQ. In nucleotides, the CDR3 is TGCGCCAGCAGCTCAGACCCCACCGAGCAGTTCTTC. Amino acid sequence: CASSSDPTEQFF.

The V gene is TRBV6-6, the J gene TRBJ2-2, with D unclear. CDR1 and CDR2 (germline): MNHNY, SVGAGI (reference sequence). With 2 bases removed from V and 5 bases from J, the gap between germline ends came to 9 bases. The CDR3 has 14 residues. CDR3 loop: CASSYLLRTGELFF. Here the CDR3 DNA reads TGTGCCAGCAGTTACCTTCTACGGACCGGGGAGCTGTTTTTT.

To note about this clone: Sequence at one end of the junction differs from germline and may be a read error. This specimen includes other DNA sequences encoding the same CDR3. The chain couples TRBV7-2 to TRBJ2-7, with TRBD2 as a possible D gene (6 bases). The CDR3 is 13 amino acids. Germline values: CDR1 SGHTA, CDR2 FQGNSA. In DNA, the CDR3 is TGTGCTAGCAGCCGGGACTTCGCCTACGAGCAGTACTTC. Translating it yields CASSRDFAYEQYF. Based on the CDR3 plus reference TRBV7-2 and TRBJ2-7, the full variable domain is GAGVSQSPSNKVTEKGKDVELRCDPISGHTALYWYRQSLGQGLEFLIYFQGNSAPDKSGLPSDRFSAERTGGSVSTLTIQRTQQEDSAVYLCASSRDFAYEQYFGPGTRLTVT.